These 8 T cell receptor beta chains came from one sample sequenced in a study of human T cells and chemical hapten exposure. TCRdb re-derived calls from the RACE reads in MiXCR, one entry per CDR3 protein. The sample shows approximately 92,000 distinct CDR3 sequences, roughly 11% of them seen only once. Time point here: patch test 2, 6 weeks after DPC sensitization. As for treatment: therapeutic diphenylcyclopropenone sensitization with weekly scalp DPC. The starting material was whole blood, obtained in connection with sensitization to the hapten diphenylcyclopropenone (DPC). The receptors shown here come from a woman aged 40 to 50 with alopecia areata. Some clones in this sample may be carry-over from other donors' samples.

There are a few counts of this clonotype. The chain couples TRBV5-1 to TRBJ1-5; TRBD1 matches 7 bases. V shed 4 bases and J 2 bases; nucleotides not matched to a gene: 3. Germline CDR1 SGHRS, CDR2 YFSETQ. The CDR3 length is 14 residues. In DNA, the CDR3 is TGCGCCAGCAGCGAAGGACAGGGCAATCAGCCCCAGCATTTT. Translating gives CASSEGQGNQPQHF.

This clonotype was seen more than once but under ten times. The rearrangement links TRBV4-2 to TRBJ2-3; no clear D gene. The CDR3 runs to 12 residues. From germline, CDR1 is LGHNA and CDR2 YNFKEQ. The V end was cut by 2 bases, the J end by 6 bases, with 6 bases between. CDR3 sequence: CASSQTVDTQYF. For the CDR3, the DNA is TGTGCCAGCAGCCAAACGGTGGATACGCAGTATTTT.

This clonotype turned up a few times. The chain has TRBV5-1 and TRBJ1-2, with 8 bases identical to TRBD1. The CDR3 extends over 15 amino acids. The germline gives CDR1 SGHRS, CDR2 YFSETQ. V gave up 1 base and J gave up 2 bases; unmatched junction bases: 4. CDR3 residues: CASSLQGAENYGYTF. CDR3 nucleotide sequence: TGCGCCAGCAGCTTGCAGGGGGCTGAGAACTATGGCTACACCTTC.

This clonotype was seen many times. The V call is TRBV12-3 or TRBV12-4, the J call TRBJ2-3; 7 bases align to TRBD2. Losses at the gene ends were 3 bases for V and 2 bases for J; bases not matched to a gene: 8. This CDR3 spans 16 amino acids. In nucleotides, the CDR3 is TGTGCCAGCAGTTTTCGACGCGGGGGAAACACAGATACGCAGTATTTT. Encoded protein: CASSFRRGGNTDTQYF.

This clonotype has at least ten counts. V gene TRBV6-2 or TRBV6-3 combines with J gene TRBJ2-5; 9 bases map to TRBD2. This CDR3 comprises 13 residues. Trimming cost V 7 bases and J 5 bases; bases outside gene matches: 5. Germline V gene lookup returns CDR1 MNHEY and CDR2 SVGEGT. CDR3 coding DNA: TGTGCCAGCAATCTAGCGGGACTTGAGACCCAGTACTTC. Translation: CASNLAGLETQYF.

This clonotype appeared once. The chain is built from TRBV6-2 or TRBV6-3 and TRBJ1-1; D uncertain. The CDR3 length is 13 residues. The germline V and J ends were trimmed by 10 bases and 1 base, with 13 bases remaining between them. Germline V gene lookup returns CDR1 MNHEY and CDR2 SVGEGT. CDR3 DNA: TGTGCCACAGACGGCGATCAGAACACTGAAGCTTTCTTT. Its translation is CATDGDQNTEAFF.

The chain employs TRBV5-5 and TRBJ2-7, with a possible D match to TRBD2 (6 bases). The V and J ends lost 0 bases and 2 bases respectively, with 12 bases between them. CDR1 and CDR2 (germline): SGHKS, YYEKEE (reference sequence). The CDR3 is 15 amino acids. In DNA, the CDR3 is TGTGCCAGCAGCTTGGCGATAGCGGCCACCTACGAGCAGTACTTC. Translating it yields CASSLAIAATYEQYF.

This clonotype was found many times. The CDR3 coding sequence is TGTGCCAGCACCCCAGGGCGTAACTATGGCTACACCTTC. Amino acids: CASTPGRNYGYTF. The gene calls are TRBV5-6 and TRBJ1-2, with D possibly being TRBD1 (5 bases). The CDR3 length is 13 residues. CDR1 and CDR2 (germline): SGHDT, YYEEEE. With 6 bases removed from V and 1 base from J, the gap between germline ends came to 10 bases.